This T cell receptor beta chain was recovered during a study of blood T cell repertoires in COVID-19. Background on the study: Specimens from acute and convalescent COVID-19 originated in the United States, Italy and Spain. PBMCs, B-cell-depleted T cells, or T cells provided the cDNA or gDNA that made up the material.

The method was immunoSEQ multiplex PCR; TCRdb's version includes in-frame clones alone and lacks a portion of them. Of over 250,000 clones listed, around nine tenths were seen once; the top ten hold around 12%. V lost 5 bases, J lost 1 base, and 9 bases stayed unmatched. CDR3 length: 17 residues. Germline V lookup: CDR1 MDHEN, CDR2 SYDVKM. The chain combines TRBV28 with TRBJ1-5; TRBD1 matches at 9 bases. The sequence was collected from a woman in her sixties or seventies with COVID-19, enrolled during active disease. Sequences were obtained from peripheral blood. CDR3 sequence reads: CASSLSLGTGSNQPQHF. In DNA form, the CDR3 reads TGTGCCAGCAGTCTCTCGCTAGGGACAGGGAGCAATCAGCCCCAGCATTTT.